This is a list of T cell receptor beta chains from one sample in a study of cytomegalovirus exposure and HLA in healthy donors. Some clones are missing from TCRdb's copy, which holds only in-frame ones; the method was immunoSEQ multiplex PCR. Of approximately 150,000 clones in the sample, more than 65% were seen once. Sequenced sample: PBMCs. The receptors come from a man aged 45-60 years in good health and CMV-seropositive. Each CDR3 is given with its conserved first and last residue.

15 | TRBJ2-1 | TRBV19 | CASSLEGSSYNEQFF
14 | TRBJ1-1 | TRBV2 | CASSEREVVTEAFF
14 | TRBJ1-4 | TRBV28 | CASSLWGGNEKLFF
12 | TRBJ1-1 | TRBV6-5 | CASSGGLTEAFF
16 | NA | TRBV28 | CASSPGLAGTSYEQYF
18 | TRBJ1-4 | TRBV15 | CATSRDPGQGALWEKLFF
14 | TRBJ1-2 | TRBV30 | CAWSAVRDSYGYTF
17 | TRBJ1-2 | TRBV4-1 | CASSQDPAGTAVNGYTF
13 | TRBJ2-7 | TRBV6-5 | CASSRGLGREQYF
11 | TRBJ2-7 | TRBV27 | CASTSGGEQYF
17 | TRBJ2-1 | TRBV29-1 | CSVGGRPRLAGYNEQFF
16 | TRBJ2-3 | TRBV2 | CASSELSGRRTDTQYF
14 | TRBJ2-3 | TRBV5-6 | CASSLVAGIDTQYF
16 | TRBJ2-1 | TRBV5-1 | CASSPGTSGRVDEQFF
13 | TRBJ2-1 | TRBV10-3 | CAISDSYPGLGFF
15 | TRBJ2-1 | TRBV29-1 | CSVGWSGSSYNEQFF
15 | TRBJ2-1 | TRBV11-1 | CASSAPLAGGEEQFF
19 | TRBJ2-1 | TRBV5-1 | CASSRDGLADQLSYNEQFF
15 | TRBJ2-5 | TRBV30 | CAWSATAGGEETQYF
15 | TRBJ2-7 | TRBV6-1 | CASSEATGGIYEQYF
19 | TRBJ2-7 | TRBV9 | CASSVHTTLGLAGDDEQYF
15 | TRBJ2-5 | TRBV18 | CASSPRQGAGETQYF
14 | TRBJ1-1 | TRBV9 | CASSATGGNTEAFF
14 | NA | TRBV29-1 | CSVGGRGSGGEQYF
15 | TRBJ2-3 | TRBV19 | CASSFERASTDTQYF
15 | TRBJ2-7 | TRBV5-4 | CASSLSSGSVYEQYF
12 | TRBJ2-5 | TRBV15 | CATSRESGRQYF
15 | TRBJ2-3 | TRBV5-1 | CATNSGGMGTDTQYF
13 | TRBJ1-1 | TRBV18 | CASSLGRPTEAFF
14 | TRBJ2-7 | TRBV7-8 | CASSPRTGSVEQYF
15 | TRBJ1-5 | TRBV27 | CASSPTGIGRQPQHF
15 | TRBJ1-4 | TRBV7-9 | CASTSRLGANEKLFF
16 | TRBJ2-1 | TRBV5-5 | CASSLRTSGPYNEQFF
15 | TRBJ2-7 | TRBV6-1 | CASSSGTQRVYEQYF
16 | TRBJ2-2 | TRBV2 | CASSKGTGGHTGELFF